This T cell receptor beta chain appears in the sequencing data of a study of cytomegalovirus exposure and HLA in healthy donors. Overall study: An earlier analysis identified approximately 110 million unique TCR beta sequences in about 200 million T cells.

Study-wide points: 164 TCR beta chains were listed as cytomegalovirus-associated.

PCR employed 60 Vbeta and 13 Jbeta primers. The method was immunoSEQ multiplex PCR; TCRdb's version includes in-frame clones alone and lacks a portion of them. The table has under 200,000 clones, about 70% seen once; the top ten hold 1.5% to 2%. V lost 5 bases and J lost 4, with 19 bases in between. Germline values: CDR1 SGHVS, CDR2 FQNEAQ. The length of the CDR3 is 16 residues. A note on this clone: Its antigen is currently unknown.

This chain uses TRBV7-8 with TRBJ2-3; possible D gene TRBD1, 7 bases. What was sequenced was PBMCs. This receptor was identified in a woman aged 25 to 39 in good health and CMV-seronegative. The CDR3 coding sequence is TGTGCCAGCAGCCTCCGGCTACCAGGGGGGCCAGATACGCAGTATTTT. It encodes CASSLRLPGGPDTQYF.